Below are 2 T cell receptor beta chains sequenced from a single sample in a study of monozygotic twins with inflammatory bowel disease. One entry per CDR3 protein, without DNA, is what TCRdb gives after re-calling the 5' RACE reads. This repertoire comprises about 200,000 distinct CDR3 sequences; its ten largest clones make up under 8.5%. Material: blood. Source of these receptors: a human donor with ulcerative colitis or Crohn's disease, or a healthy co-twin of an affected twin (not recorded which).

The genes are TRBV4-2 and TRBJ1-5. Germline CDR1 is LGHNA and CDR2 is YNFKEQ. The CDR3 has 16 amino acids. The CDR3 spells CASSQDPGYSNQPQHF.

The CDR3 loop reads CASSQGQGLTDTQYF. V usage is TRBV5-1 and J usage is TRBJ2-3; the TRBD1 assignment by TCRdb is unverifiable without DNA. The germline CDR1 and CDR2 sequences are SGHRS and YFSETQ. This CDR3 contains 15 residues. The entire variable domain, with the rest obtained from reference TRBV5-1 and TRBJ2-3, is as follows: KAGVTQTPRYLIKTRGQQVTLSCSPISGHRSVSWYQQTPGQGLQFLFEYFSETQRNKGNFPGRFSGRQFSNSRSEMNVSTLELGDSALYLCASSQGQGLTDTQYFGPGTRLTVL.